This T cell receptor (beta chain) appears in the sequencing data of a study of blood T cell repertoires in COVID-19. The repertoire was sequenced with immunoSEQ multiplex PCR; TCRdb's copy has only in-frame clones and lacks some. This table holds under 200,000 clones, roughly 90% found once. The sample consisted of peripheral blood. This TCR was sampled from a man aged 18 to 30 with COVID-19, enrolled during active disease.

CDR3 DNA: TGTGCCAGTAGGACCGGGACAGGAATTTATAGCAATCAGCCCCAGCATTTT. This translates into CASRTGTGIYSNQPQHF. The chain joins TRBV19 to TRBJ1-5, with 8 bases aligning to TRBD1. The CDR3 extends over 17 amino acids. V gave up 6 bases and J gave up 0 bases; unmatched junction bases: 10. Germline values: CDR1 LNHDA, CDR2 SQIVND (reference sequence).